Below are 28 T cell receptor beta chains sequenced from a single sample in a study. Sequencing used immunoSEQ multiplex PCR; TCRdb keeps in-frame clones, though not all of them. This sample has roughly 68,000 clones, with around 95% found just once. The sample comprised PBMCs. Source of these receptors: a man aged 35 to 55 with rheumatoid arthritis.

The chain uses TRBV19 and TRBJ1-2; D gene uncertain. The CDR3 contains 12 residues. Germline V lookup: CDR1 LNHDA, CDR2 SQIVND (reference sequence). With 5 bases removed from V and 0 bases from J, the gap between germline ends came to 4 bases. DNA for the CDR3: TGTGCCAGTAGTCTCTCTAACTATGGCTACACCTTC. It is translated as CASSLSNYGYTF.

The chain has TRBV19 and TRBJ2-1; no clear D gene. CDR3 length: 15 residues. The germline CDR1 and CDR2 sequences are LNHDA and SQIVND (reference sequence). V shed 1 base and J shed 0 bases, with 7 bases lying between them. The CDR3 DNA sequence: TGTGCCAGTAGTATAGTACAAAGCTCCTACAATGAGCAGTTCTTC. Its protein product is CASSIVQSSYNEQFF.

The chain uses TRBV11-3 and TRBJ2-3; 14 nucleotides agree with TRBD2. Germline CDR1 and CDR2: SGHNT and YENEEA. This CDR3 comprises 16 residues. Trimming took 5 bases from V and 4 from J; bases not matched to a gene: 5. CDR3 sequence: CASSGGLAGVPDTQYF. CDR3 sequence (DNA): TGTGCCAGCAGCGGGGGACTAGCGGGAGTCCCAGATACGCAGTATTTT.

The chain is built from TRBV18 and TRBJ2-5; D is undetermined. The germline CDR1 and CDR2 sequences are KGHSH and LQKENI. Trimming shortened V by 3 bases and J by 0 bases, and 14 bases separated the two germline ends. The CDR3 runs 16 residues. The CDR3 nucleotides read TGTGCCAGCTCACCTGGGTTTGAAGCGAACCAAGAGACCCAGTACTTC. This gives the protein CASSPGFEANQETQYF.

The rearrangement links TRBV4-3 to TRBJ2-1; TRBD2 agrees at 8 bases. Unmatched junction bases numbered 16, after V lost 4 bases and J lost 8 bases. The CDR3 length is 17 residues. CDR1 is LGHNA, CDR2 YSLEER, per germline. Here the CDR3 DNA reads TGCGCCAGCAGCCCTCGGGTAGCGGGATATGTACCCGATGAGCAGTTCTTC. Translating it yields CASSPRVAGYVPDEQFF.

This chain connects TRBV5-1 to TRBJ1-4; 9 bases align to TRBD1. The CDR3 runs 15 residues. Germline loops: CDR1 SGHRS, CDR2 YFSETQ. J gave up 8 bases and V 4 bases, and 9 bases lay outside the gene matches. The CDR3 DNA reads TGCGCCAGCAGCCAAGGGACAGGGTCTAGGGAAAAACTGTTTTTT. Its translation is CASSQGTGSREKLFF. The entire variable domain, with the rest obtained from reference TRBV5-1 and TRBJ1-4, is as follows: KAGVTQTPRYLIKTRGQQVTLSCSPISGHRSVSWYQQTPGQGLQFLFEYFSETQRNKGNFPGRFSGRQFSNSRSEMNVSTLELGDSALYLCASSQGTGSREKLFFGSGTQLSVL.

The chain couples TRBV18 to TRBJ1-1; D ambiguous. V lost 0 bases to trimming and J lost 0 bases, with 2 bases between them. The V gene's germline CDR1 is KGHSH and CDR2 LQKENI. This CDR3 spans 13 amino acids. In nucleotides, the CDR3 is TGTGCCAGCTCACCACCGGTGAACACTGAAGCTTTCTTT. It encodes CASSPPVNTEAFF.

The chain has TRBV7-3 and TRBJ1-6; D is perhaps TRBD1 (6 bases). The V end was cut by 5 bases, the J end by 13 bases, with 24 bases between. In germline, CDR1 is SGHTA, CDR2 FQGTGA. The CDR3 spans 16 residues. CDR3 sequence (DNA): TGTGCCAGCAGCATAATTGGAGGGGGTGTCCCAGTCCCCCTCCACTTT. Translation gives CASSIIGGGVPVPLHF.

The chain carries TRBV5-1 and TRBJ2-1; 8 positions match TRBD2. V shed 5 bases and J 6 bases; nucleotides not matched to a gene: 16. CDR1 SGHRS and CDR2 YFSETQ come from the germline V gene. This CDR3 has 17 residues. The CDR3 loop is CASRREPAGAAGNEQFF. CDR3 coding DNA: TGCGCCAGCAGGCGCGAGCCAGCGGGGGCAGCGGGCAATGAGCAGTTCTTC.

The chain employs TRBV27 and TRBJ1-4; TRBD1 agrees at 7 bases. After removal of 5 bases from V and 4 bases from J, the junction contained 4 bases not matched to a gene. The CDR3 loop spans 14 amino acids. CDR1 is MNHEY, CDR2 SMNVEV, per germline (reference sequence). The CDR3 sequence is CASSRTGFNEKLFF. The CDR3 region has the DNA TGTGCCAGCAGTAGGACAGGATTTAATGAAAAACTGTTTTTT.

This chain joins TRBV5-1 and TRBJ1-4; D not resolved. V lost 0 bases, J lost 8 bases, and 14 bases lay in between. Germline V gene sequence: CDR1 SGHRS, CDR2 YFSETQ. The CDR3 consists of 15 residues. CDR3 nucleotides: TGCGCCAGCAGCTTGGAAGGGCTTTTTGAGGAAAAACTGTTTTTT. Protein sequence: CASSLEGLFEEKLFF.

V is TRBV9 and J is TRBJ2-3, with D perhaps matching TRBD1 or TRBD2 (5 bases each). The V and J ends lost 4 bases and 1 base respectively, with 13 bases between them. Per the germline V gene, CDR1 is SGDLS and CDR2 is YYNGEE. The CDR3 has 15 amino acids. The CDR3 DNA sequence: TGTGCCAGCAGCTCCTCCCGGGACGGCACAGATACGCAGTATTTT. This codes for CASSSSRDGTDTQYF.

The chain combines TRBV27 with TRBJ2-3; no definite D call. With 8 bases removed from V and 2 bases from J, the gap between germline ends came to 5 bases. This CDR3 spans 11 amino acids. CDR1 is MNHEY, CDR2 SMNVEV, per germline (reference sequence). The CDR3 coding sequence is TGTGCCAGCGGCTACACAGATACGCAGTATTTT. Translating gives CASGYTDTQYF.

V is TRBV4-3 and J is TRBJ1-3; possibly TRBD1 for D (6 bases). This CDR3 is built from 15 residues. The germline gives CDR1 LGHNA, CDR2 YSLEER. V lost 2 bases, J lost 4 bases, and 12 bases lay in between. CDR3 region: CASSQNTGSGNTIYF. CDR3 in DNA: TGCGCCAGCAGCCAAAATACAGGGTCCGGAAACACCATATATTTT.

The table lists this clone with a few counts. The chain couples TRBV6-2 or TRBV6-3 to TRBJ1-5, with D hard to call. V dropped 0 bases and J dropped 3 bases, with 6 bases sitting between them. The CDR3 spans 14 residues. Germline assignment: CDR1 MNHEY and CDR2 SVGEGT. DNA for the CDR3: TGTGCCAGCAGTTACTCGGGGTTCAATCAGCCCCAGCATTTT. It yields the protein CASSYSGFNQPQHF.

V and J are TRBV3-1 (or the pseudogene TRBV3-2) and TRBJ2-7; 9 bases align to TRBD1. Trimming at V came to 4 bases and at J to 6 bases, leaving 7 bases not matched to a gene. The CDR3 is 14 residues long. Germline CDR1 and CDR2: LGHDT and YNNKEL (reference sequence). In DNA, the CDR3 is TGTGCCAGCAGCCCCTGGGACAGGGTGGGCGAGCAGTACTTC. Encoded protein: CASSPWDRVGEQYF.

The chain links TRBV7-3 to TRBJ1-2, with a possible D match to TRBD1 (5 bases). The germline CDR1 and CDR2 sequences are SGHTA and FQGTGA. The V end lost 8 bases, the J end lost 7 bases, and 17 bases lay between the germline ends. The CDR3 runs to 13 residues. DNA of the CDR3: TGTGCCAGCCGACCCGGGGCCCTCGGTGGCTACACCTTC. Its protein is CASRPGALGGYTF.

Only one count was recorded for this clone. The chain couples TRBV19 to TRBJ2-3, with 9 nucleotides matching TRBD2. There are 18 residues in the CDR3. J gave up 0 bases and V 5 bases, and 12 bases lay outside the gene matches. Germline V gene lookup returns CDR1 LNHDA and CDR2 SQIVND (reference sequence). The CDR3 coding sequence is TGTGCCAGTAGTGCAAAACTGACTAGCGGAACTAGCACAGATACGCAGTATTTT. It yields the protein CASSAKLTSGTSTDTQYF.

The sample holds one count of this clone. V usage is TRBV7-9 and J usage is TRBJ1-1, with TRBD1 as a possible D gene (6 bases). Between the trimmed V and J ends, which lost 1 base and 1 base, there was a span of 7 bases. In germline, CDR1 is SEHNR, CDR2 FQNEAQ (reference sequence). The CDR3 consists of 14 residues. The CDR3 region has the DNA TGTGCCAGCAGCTTAGAACAGGGGAACACTGAAGCTTTCTTT. This gives the protein CASSLEQGNTEAFF.

This chain connects TRBV4-1 to TRBJ1-1; TRBD1 matches at 9 bases. Per germline, CDR1 MGHRA and CDR2 YSYEKL. V shed 3 bases, J shed 5 bases, and the junction held 4 bases outside the gene matches. The CDR3 length is 14 residues. The CDR3 here is CASSHQDRGTEAFF. The DNA for the CDR3 is TGCGCCAGCAGCCACCAGGACAGGGGTACTGAAGCTTTCTTT.

This clone was seen just once. The genes are TRBV5-5 and TRBJ2-5, with D possibly matching TRBD2 (5 bases). The ends were cut back, 2 bases at V and 5 bases at J, with 10 bases in the middle. The germline CDR1 and CDR2 sequences are SGHKS and YYEKEE (reference sequence). This CDR3 is built from 13 residues. The CDR3 nucleotides read TGTGCCAGCAGCTTACGGGGATCGGAGACCCAGTACTTC. This gives the protein CASSLRGSETQYF.

The chain is built from TRBV9 and TRBJ1-2; D is unclear. The CDR3 runs to 14 residues. Trimming cost V 0 bases and J 2 bases, with 8 bases left between them. Germline assignment: CDR1 SGDLS and CDR2 YYNGEE. The chain's CDR3 is CASSVVSQNYGYTF. The CDR3 coding sequence is TGTGCCAGCAGCGTAGTGAGTCAAAACTATGGCTACACCTTC.

The V call is TRBV5-1, the J call TRBJ1-1; 7 bases are shared with TRBD1. Trimming cost V 4 bases and J 0 bases; bases outside gene matches: 12. CDR1 SGHRS and CDR2 YFSETQ come from the germline V gene. The CDR3 has 17 amino acids. The CDR3 DNA follows: TGCGCCAGCAGCGGGGGGCGACAGGGCCGAATGAACACTGAAGCTTTCTTT. Translated, it gives CASSGGRQGRMNTEAFF.

About this clone: Its ends do not fully match the called genes, so a read error is possible. The identical CDR3 is also encoded by other nucleotide sequences in the sample. The gene calls are TRBV30 and TRBJ2-7, with 7 bases aligning to TRBD2. The CDR3 is 14 residues long. Germline V gives CDR1 GTSNPN, CDR2 SVGIG (reference sequence). This CDR3 reads CAWSSGLISYEQYF. The CDR3 coding sequence is TGTGCTTGGAGTTCGGGACTAATCTCCTACGAGCAGTACTTC.

This clone was observed a handful of times. V usage is TRBV5-5 and J usage is TRBJ1-1; D unclear. This CDR3 is built from 13 residues. CDR1 and CDR2 (germline): SGHKS, YYEKEE (reference sequence). Trimming stripped 1 base from V and 1 base from J, with 5 bases between. DNA for the CDR3: TGTGCCAGCAGCTTGCCGGGGAACACTGAAGCTTTCTTT. It codes for CASSLPGNTEAFF.

The chain uses TRBV5-1 and TRBJ1-5, with TRBD1 matching over 7 bases. Germline trimming cut 10 bases from V and 0 bases from J; bases unmatched to any gene: 13. CDR3 length: 16 residues. From germline, CDR1 is SGHRS and CDR2 YFSETQ. Here the CDR3 reads CALLLGGTHSNQPQHF. In nucleotides, the CDR3 is TGCGCCTTACTTCTAGGGGGCACCCATAGCAATCAGCCCCAGCATTTT.

This sequence joins TRBV7-2 and TRBJ2-7; the D gene is possibly TRBD1 (7 bases). Germline V gene data show CDR1 as SGHTA and CDR2 as FQGNSA. The V gene lost 1 base and the J gene lost 7 bases, with 14 bases spanning the gap. CDR3 length: 14 residues. The CDR3 nucleotides are TGTGCCAGCAGCTTAGAAGGGGGCGCGGGGGAGCAGTACTTC. This sequence encodes CASSLEGGAGEQYF.

The chain couples TRBV21-1 to TRBJ2-7. TRBV21-1 is given as a pseudogene. The CDR3 consists of 15 residues. CDR3 DNA sequence: TGTGCCAGCAGCAATTCGCTTAAATATACCCTCGAGCAGTACTTC. It specifies CASSNSLKYTLEQYF.